Below are 13 T cell receptor beta chains sequenced from a single sample in a study of beta chain features in type 1 diabetes. Study-wide results and caveats: TCRB CDR3s from Type 1 diabetes patients were moderately but significantly shorter in all four CD4+ subsets.

Expressed TCRB transcripts were sequenced because the isolated RNA had all been reverse transcribed beforehand. This table comes from immunoSEQ multiplex PCR, and its TCRdb copy is limited to in-frame clones, with some not included. The repertoire includes 300,000 or so clones, 13% to 15% of them detected once, and roughly 0.018% sits in the top ten. No antigen has been identified for these receptors. The sequencing input was naive CD4+ T cells from blood. The receptors originated from a man in his thirties or forties with type 1 diabetes.

This clone was seen a handful of times. The chain employs TRBV7-9 and TRBJ2-1; D is uncertain. Per the germline V gene, CDR1 is SEHNR and CDR2 is FQNEAQ (reference sequence). This CDR3 is built from 13 residues. Trimming left V 5 bases short and J 4 bases short, with 9 bases between. The CDR3 region has the DNA TGTGCCAGCAGCCTCCTGACTTACAATGAGCAGTTCTTC. It specifies CASSLLTYNEQFF.

This clone was observed a handful of times. This chain joins TRBV18 and TRBJ1-1; 9 bases agree with TRBD1. Germline trimming cut 6 bases from V and 0 bases from J; bases unmatched to any gene: 8. Germline loops: CDR1 KGHSH, CDR2 LQKENI. The length of the CDR3 is 16 residues. CDR3 nucleotide sequence: TGTGCCAGCTCGCCGGGACAGGGAATTTTGAACACTGAAGCTTTCTTT. Translated, it gives CASSPGQGILNTEAFF.

In its sample, this clone was seen a few times. V gene TRBV27 combines with J gene TRBJ2-5, with 10 bases that match TRBD2. V lost 5 bases to trimming and J lost 5 bases; unmatched junction nucleotides: 11. From germline, CDR1 is MNHEY and CDR2 SMNVEV (reference sequence). CDR3 length: 16 residues. In DNA, the CDR3 is TGTGCCAGCAGTACTGGGACTAGCGCCCGGCGGGAGACCCAGTACTTC. Translation gives CASSTGTSARRETQYF.

This sequence joins TRBV7-2 and TRBJ2-3; 11 nucleotides align to TRBD2. This CDR3 region has 16 residues. CDR1 and CDR2 from the germline V gene are SGHTA and FQGNSA. V lost 5 bases and J lost 0; bases outside the gene matches: 4. CDR3 nucleotide sequence: TGTGCCAGCAGCCAGGGACTAGCGGCTAGCACAGATACGCAGTATTTT. Its protein is CASSQGLAASTDTQYF.

The chain uses TRBV2 and TRBJ1-4; no reliable D call. Trimming cost V 3 bases and J 7 bases, with 6 bases left between them. Germline CDR1 is SNHLY and CDR2 is FYNNEI. The CDR3 extends over 12 amino acids. The CDR3: CASSERVEKLFF. Written as DNA, the CDR3 is TGTGCCAGCAGTGAGAGGGTTGAAAAACTGTTTTTT. The full variable domain, rest sourced from reference TRBV2 and TRBJ1-4, is EPEVTQTPSHQVTQMGQEVILRCVPISNHLYFYWYRQILGQKVEFLVSFYNNEISEKSEIFDDQFSVERPDGSNFTLKIRSTKLEDSAMYFCASSERVEKLFFGSGTQLSVL.

The table lists this clone with a few counts. The gene calls are TRBV7-2 and TRBJ2-3; 11 positions match TRBD1. Germline lookup yields CDR1 SGHTA and CDR2 FQGNSA. V dropped 1 base and J dropped 10; count of bases not matched to a gene: 4. The CDR3 is 14 residues long. The CDR3 DNA follows: TGTGCCAGCAGCTTAGGGGACAGGGGGGTTGCGCAGTATTTT. Protein product: CASSLGDRGVAQYF.

The chain carries TRBV5-1 and TRBJ2-1; 8 bases match TRBD1. The CDR3 contains 14 residues. CDR1 and CDR2 (germline): SGHRS, YFSETQ. The trim removed 4 bases at V and 5 bases at J, leaving 5 bases unmatched. DNA of the CDR3: TGCGCCAGCAGCCCCCTGACAGGGGACAATGAGCAGTTCTTC. It translates to CASSPLTGDNEQFF.

The chain employs TRBV28 and TRBJ2-1; 9 bases line up with TRBD2. Germline V gene sequence: CDR1 MDHEN, CDR2 SYDVKM. CDR3 size: 15 residues. The trim removed 6 bases at V and 8 bases at J, leaving 11 bases unmatched. In DNA, the CDR3 is TGTGCCAGCAGCCCCCCGGGACTAGCTATTCATGAGCAGTTCTTC. It specifies CASSPPGLAIHEQFF.

The chain is built from TRBV11-1 and TRBJ2-7; 13 nucleotides agree with TRBD2. The CDR3 is 14 amino acids. The germline V gene encodes CDR1 SGHAT and CDR2 FQDESV (reference sequence). V gave up 5 bases and J gave up 3 bases; unmatched junction bases: 1. The CDR3 DNA follows: TGTGCCAGCAGCCGGACTAGCGGGAGCTACGAGCAGTACTTC. Translating gives CASSRTSGSYEQYF. The full variable domain, its missing parts supplied by reference TRBV11-1 and TRBJ2-7, is EAEVAQSPRYKITEKSQAVAFWCDPISGHATLYWYRQILGQGPELLVQFQDESVVDDSQLPKDRFSAERLKGVDSTLKIQPAELGDSAMYLCASSRTSGSYEQYFGPGTRLTVT.

The gene calls are TRBV7-2 and TRBJ2-3, with D possibly matching TRBD2 (6 bases). The V gene's germline CDR1 is SGHTA and CDR2 FQGNSA. V lost 3 bases to trimming and J lost 1 base, with 11 bases between them. The CDR3 is 15 residues long. The CDR3 sequence: CASSLGGGGTDTQYF. Written as DNA, the CDR3 is TGTGCCAGCAGCTTGGGGGGTGGGGGCACAGATACGCAGTATTTT.

This chain connects TRBV29-1 to TRBJ2-7, with TRBD1 matching over 10 bases. This CDR3 has 16 residues. Germline lookup yields CDR1 SQVTM and CDR2 ANQGSEA. Unmatched junction bases numbered 11, after V lost 1 base and J lost 5 bases. CDR3 in amino acids: CSVEAVRGQGFDEQYF. Here the CDR3 DNA reads TGCAGCGTTGAAGCTGTTCGGGGACAGGGGTTCGACGAGCAGTACTTC.

This chain uses TRBV7-3 with TRBJ2-5; 8 positions agree with TRBD1. The CDR3 runs to 14 residues. Germline V gives CDR1 SGHTA, CDR2 FQGTGA. The V gene end was trimmed by 4 bases and the J gene end by 1 base; junction bases not matched to a gene: 2. The CDR3: CASSSTGAQETQYF. Here the CDR3 DNA reads TGTGCCAGCAGCTCGACAGGGGCCCAAGAGACCCAGTACTTC.

The chain couples TRBV7-9 to TRBJ2-5, with D perhaps TRBD1 (6 bases). The CDR3 loop spans 16 amino acids. The germline gives CDR1 SEHNR, CDR2 FQNEAQ (reference sequence). The V end lost 2 bases, the J end lost 2 bases, and 15 bases lay between the germline ends. CDR3 in DNA: TGTGCCAGCAGCTTACCCAGGACAGAATTTCAAGAGACCCAGTACTTC. Its translation is CASSLPRTEFQETQYF. The complete variable domain, with remaining parts taken from reference TRBV7-9 and TRBJ2-5, reads DTGVSQNPRHKITKRGQNVTFRCDPISEHNRLYWYRQTLGQGPEFLTYFQNEAQLEKSRLLSDRFSAERPKGSFSTLEIQRTEQGDSAMYLCASSLPRTEFQETQYFGPGTRLLVL.